This T cell receptor beta chain was observed in a study of shared clonotypes between healthy human individuals. Overall study results and limits: Of the naive CD4 clonotypes, around 4.9% were shared across a handful of donors.

Trimming took 4 bases from V and 5 from J, leaving 12 bases between them. Germline CDR1 is SGHRS and CDR2 is YFSETQ. There are 13 residues in the CDR3. The run depth of the assay was deep. Authors' analysis steps: Junction-only sequences without quality scores came from ImmunoSEQ, so filtering differed. The table came from immunoSEQ multiplex PCR; TCRdb's copy has only in-frame clones and leaves some out. The V and J calls and clone size come from that table; D and trimming were worked out from the DNA. The sample consists of around 1.9 million clones, just over 90% of them appearing once. As defined, naive CD8 cells were CD45RO-negative and positively selected for CCR7, with terminally differentiated effector memory CD45RA+ cells excluded. Points on this clone: Antigen specificity is unknown.

The chain links TRBV5-1 to TRBJ1-1; D may be TRBD1 (5 bases). The sample comprised naive CD8+ T cells from PBMCs. The clonotype originates from a man aged 18 to 29 in good health. Some clones in this sample may be carry-over from other donors' samples. DNA for the CDR3: TGCGCCAGCAGCGCAATTAAGGGGACTGAAGCTTTCTTT. This sequence encodes CASSAIKGTEAFF.